These T cell receptor beta chains were read from a single sample in a study of cytomegalovirus exposure and HLA in healthy donors. The table came from immunoSEQ multiplex PCR; TCRdb's copy has only in-frame clones and leaves some out. The sample records about 72,000 clones, around 80% being singletons. Material: PBMCs. The receptor source for this set is a man younger than 35 in good health and CMV-seronegative. Both conserved end residues are part of each CDR3. Each record gives: clone size, J gene, D gene, V gene, CDR3 DNA, CDR3 protein. The D gene is left open where the match is weak. Where a row states a size, it is once, few, many or the class of an expanded clone; other rows omit it.

NA TRBJ1-3 NA TRBV29-1 TGCAGCGTTGTTTCCAGCTCTGGAAACACCATATATTTT CSVVSSSGNTIYF
NA TRBJ2-7 TRBD2 TRBV6-1 TGTGCCAGCAGTGAGGGACTAGCGGGAGGGCCTTCCTACGAGCAGTACTTC CASSEGLAGGPSYEQYF
NA TRBJ2-1 NA TRBV28 TGTGCCAGCCAAACGGCGGGCGGTCTAGATAAGTTCTTC CASQTAGGLDKFF
NA TRBJ1-2 TRBD1 TRBV28 TGTGCCAGCAGTGGAACAGGGGGCTCGCATGGCTACACCTTC CASSGTGGSHGYTF
NA TRBJ1-5 NA TRBV5-4 TGTGCCAGCAGCGCGGACAGTTCGGGGCCCCAGCATTTT CASSADSSGPQHF
NA TRBJ2-2 TRBD1 TRBV4-3 TGCGCCAGCAGCCAAGGACAGGGTTGGTACACCGGGGAGCTGTTTTTT CASSQGQGWYTGELFF
NA TRBJ1-6 TRBD1 TRBV7-9 TGTGCCAGCAGCTCCCAGGGGGCTTATAATTCACCCCTCCACTTT CASSSQGAYNSPLHF
NA TRBJ2-1 TRBD1 TRBV27 TGTGCCAGCAGATGGACAGGGGGCTCCTACAATGAGCAGTTCTTC CASRWTGGSYNEQFF
NA TRBJ2-1 TRBD2 TRBV6-4 TGTGCCAGCAGTGACTCTCCTACTAGCGGGGATTACAATGAGCAGTTCTTC CASSDSPTSGDYNEQFF
once TRBJ2-2 TRBD1 TRBV15 TGTGCCACCAGCAGTCCTGGGACAGGGAACACCGGGGAGCTGTTTTTT CATSSPGTGNTGELFF
NA TRBJ2-7 NA TRBV5-1 TGCGCCAGCAGCCGGACGGGAACGGCCTACGAGCAGTACTTC CASSRTGTAYEQYF
NA TRBJ2-4 TRBD2 TRBV27 TGTGCCAGCCGATTCATCATAGCGGGAAAGAACATTCAGTACTTC CASRFIIAGKNIQYF
few TRBJ1-2 TRBD1 TRBV4-1 TGCGCCAGCAGCCACCCTAATGTGGACAGGGAGTCGGGCTACACCTTC CASSHPNVDRESGYTF
once TRBJ2-1 TRBD1 TRBV27 TGTGCCAGCAGTCCCCGGGACAGGTCCTACAATGAGCAGTTCTTC CASSPRDRSYNEQFF
NA TRBJ2-2 TRBD2 TRBV4-3 TGCGCCAGCAGCCAAGATCGCAGCGGGAGGGCCCACACCGGGGAGCTGTTTTTT CASSQDRSGRAHTGELFF
NA TRBJ1-1 NA TRBV19 TGTGCCAGTACTGAGGGAGGGCAGTTTTTTTCGGCTTTCTTT CASTEGGQFFSAFF
once TRBJ2-5 NA TRBV2 TGTGCCAGCAGCATTGGGTGGCGGCAAGAGACCCAGTACTTC CASSIGWRQETQYF
NA TRBJ1-5 TRBD1 TRBV19 TGTGCCAGTCAGTTTACCTCGGGACAGGGGGAGGATCAGCCCCAGCATTTT CASQFTSGQGEDQPQHF
NA TRBJ2-3 NA TRBV4-3 TGCGCCAGCAAGAAAGAAGACTTCACAGATACGCAGTATTTT CASKKEDFTDTQYF
few TRBJ1-2 TRBD1 TRBV30 TGTGCCTGGAAACGACAGGGCTGGGGTGGCTACACCTTC CAWKRQGWGGYTF
NA TRBJ1-1 NA TRBV7-2 TGTGCCAGCAGGTTACAGGAGAACACTGAAGCTTTCTTT CASRLQENTEAFF
NA TRBJ2-1 NA TRBV30 TGTGCCTGGGAGAGGGTAAATGAGCAGTTCTTC CAWERVNEQFF
NA TRBJ2-1 NA TRBV5-1 TGCGCCAGCAGCTCGGGTTCAGCGGAAGTAACCTACAATGAGCAGTTCTTC CASSSGSAEVTYNEQFF
NA TRBJ1-4 NA TRBV7-2 TGTGCCAGCAGCTTAGAGTGGGCCACAAATGAAAAACTGTTTTTT CASSLEWATNEKLFF
few TRBJ1-4 NA TRBV5-8 TGTGCCAGCAGCTCGCAGGGGAGAACTAATGAAAAACTGTTTTTT CASSSQGRTNEKLFF
once TRBJ1-2 NA TRBV7-2 TGTGCCAGCAGCTTAGCAGGAGGGTTCGATGGCTACACCTTC CASSLAGGFDGYTF
NA TRBJ2-7 TRBD1 TRBV2 TGTGCCAGCAGTGGCTATATCGGGACAGGATACTACGAGCAGTACTTC CASSGYIGTGYYEQYF
NA TRBJ1-1 TRBD1 TRBV7-8 TGTGCCAGCAGACTCGCAGGGGGCACTGAAGCTTTCTTT CASRLAGGTEAFF
NA TRBJ2-7 TRBD1 TRBV30 TGTGCCTGGAACGCCGGGACAGGCTCCTACGAGCAGTACTTC CAWNAGTGSYEQYF
NA TRBJ2-3 TRBD2 TRBV7-2 TGTGCCAGCAGCTTAGGGCTAGCGGTCACAGCGATGGGAGATACGCAGTATTTT CASSLGLAVTAMGDTQYF
NA TRBJ1-1 NA TRBV5-1 TGCGCCAGCAGGGGGGGTTTGAACACTGAAGCTTTCTTT CASRGGLNTEAFF
NA TRBJ1-2 NA TRBV5-1 TGCGCCAGCAGAAGCACCGGCGGTAACTATGGCTACACCTTC CASRSTGGNYGYTF
NA TRBJ1-1 TRBD1 TRBV27 TGTGCCAGCAGCCGACAGGGCGACGTTGAAGCTTTCTTT CASSRQGDVEAFF
once TRBJ1-2 TRBD1 TRBV5-1 TGCGCCAGCAGCTTGTCCCCACGACAGGGCTGGGACTATGGCTACACCTTC CASSLSPRQGWDYGYTF
NA TRBJ2-7 TRBD2 TRBV5-4 TGTGCCAGCAGCTCCCCGGGACTAGCGGGCGAGCAGTACTTC CASSSPGLAGEQYF
NA TRBJ2-7 TRBD2 TRBV27 TGTGCCAGCACCGACATCGGGAGGGGACCTCACGAGCAGTACTTC CASTDIGRGPHEQYF
NA TRBJ1-6 NA TRBV6-1 TGTGCCAGCAGGGACTGGGGATATAATTCACCCCTCCACTTT CASRDWGYNSPLHF
NA TRBJ2-5 TRBD1 TRBV18 TGTGCCAGCTCATGGACGAGAACGGGACAGGGGCTGGTAGGAGAGACCCAGTACTTC CASSWTRTGQGLVGETQYF
few TRBJ2-5 TRBD2 TRBV6-5 TGTGCCAGCAGTTTCACTAGCGGGAGGGCTTGGGAGACCCAGTACTTC CASSFTSGRAWETQYF
NA TRBJ2-2 NA TRBV11-1 TGTGCCAGCAGCTTAGGTCTGGCGGGAATGAACACCGGGGAGCTGTTTTTT CASSLGLAGMNTGELFF
NA TRBJ1-1 TRBD1 TRBV6-5 TGTGCCAGCAGAACGGACAGGGGGCCTTTAACTGAAGCTTTCTTT CASRTDRGPLTEAFF
NA TRBJ2-5 NA TRBV4-2 TGTGCCAGCGCCGGTCCCGAGACCCAGTACTTC CASAGPETQYF
NA TRBJ2-2 TRBD2 TRBV2 TGTGCCAGCAGGGGCGTGCTAGCGGCGGGCACCGGGGAGCTGTTTTTT CASRGVLAAGTGELFF
NA TRBJ2-3 NA TRBV7-2 TGTGCCAGCAGCTTAGGCCCGTGGGGGGGGCCTAGCACAGATACGCAGTATTTT CASSLGPWGGPSTDTQYF
once TRBJ2-1 NA TRBV6-5 TGTGCCAGCTCCAGGGACTACAATGAGCAGTTCTTC CASSRDYNEQFF
NA TRBJ1-6 NA TRBV10-2 TGCGCCAGCAGCGATGGGACACGGTCTAATTCACCCCTCCACTTT CASSDGTRSNSPLHF
NA TRBJ2-7 NA TRBV14 TGTGCCAGCAGCCCACCGGGACTTTCCTACGAGCAGTACTTC CASSPPGLSYEQYF
NA TRBJ2-3 TRBD1 TRBV6-5 TGTGCCAGCAGTACCACAGGGGCACACACAGATACGCAGTATTTT CASSTTGAHTDTQYF
NA TRBJ1-5 NA TRBV28 TGTGCCAGCAGTTTGAGGAATCAGCCCCAGCATTTT CASSLRNQPQHF
NA TRBJ2-6 NA TRBV19 TGTGCCAGTAAAGACAGGTACTCTGGGGCCAACGTCCTGACTTTC CASKDRYSGANVLTF
NA TRBJ1-5 NA TRBV6-6 TGTGCCAGCACTTCTCCCCGCGGGGCGGGTCAGCCCCAGCATTTT CASTSPRGAGQPQHF
NA TRBJ1-2 TRBD1 TRBV9 TGTGCCAGCAGCCCGACCACCCTGACAGGGCCAGGAGGCTACACCTTC CASSPTTLTGPGGYTF
NA TRBJ2-3 TRBD1 TRBV6-4 TGTGCCACCAAGCTGGACAGGGCGGGTACGCAGTATTTT CATKLDRAGTQYF
NA TRBJ1-2 NA TRBV6-5 TGTGCCAGCAGGGAATCCGGGCCAGTCGGGAGCTACACCTTC CASRESGPVGSYTF
NA TRBJ2-7 NA TRBV29-1 TGCAGCGTTGAACTTCGGTTTTCCGAGCAGTACTTC CSVELRFSEQYF